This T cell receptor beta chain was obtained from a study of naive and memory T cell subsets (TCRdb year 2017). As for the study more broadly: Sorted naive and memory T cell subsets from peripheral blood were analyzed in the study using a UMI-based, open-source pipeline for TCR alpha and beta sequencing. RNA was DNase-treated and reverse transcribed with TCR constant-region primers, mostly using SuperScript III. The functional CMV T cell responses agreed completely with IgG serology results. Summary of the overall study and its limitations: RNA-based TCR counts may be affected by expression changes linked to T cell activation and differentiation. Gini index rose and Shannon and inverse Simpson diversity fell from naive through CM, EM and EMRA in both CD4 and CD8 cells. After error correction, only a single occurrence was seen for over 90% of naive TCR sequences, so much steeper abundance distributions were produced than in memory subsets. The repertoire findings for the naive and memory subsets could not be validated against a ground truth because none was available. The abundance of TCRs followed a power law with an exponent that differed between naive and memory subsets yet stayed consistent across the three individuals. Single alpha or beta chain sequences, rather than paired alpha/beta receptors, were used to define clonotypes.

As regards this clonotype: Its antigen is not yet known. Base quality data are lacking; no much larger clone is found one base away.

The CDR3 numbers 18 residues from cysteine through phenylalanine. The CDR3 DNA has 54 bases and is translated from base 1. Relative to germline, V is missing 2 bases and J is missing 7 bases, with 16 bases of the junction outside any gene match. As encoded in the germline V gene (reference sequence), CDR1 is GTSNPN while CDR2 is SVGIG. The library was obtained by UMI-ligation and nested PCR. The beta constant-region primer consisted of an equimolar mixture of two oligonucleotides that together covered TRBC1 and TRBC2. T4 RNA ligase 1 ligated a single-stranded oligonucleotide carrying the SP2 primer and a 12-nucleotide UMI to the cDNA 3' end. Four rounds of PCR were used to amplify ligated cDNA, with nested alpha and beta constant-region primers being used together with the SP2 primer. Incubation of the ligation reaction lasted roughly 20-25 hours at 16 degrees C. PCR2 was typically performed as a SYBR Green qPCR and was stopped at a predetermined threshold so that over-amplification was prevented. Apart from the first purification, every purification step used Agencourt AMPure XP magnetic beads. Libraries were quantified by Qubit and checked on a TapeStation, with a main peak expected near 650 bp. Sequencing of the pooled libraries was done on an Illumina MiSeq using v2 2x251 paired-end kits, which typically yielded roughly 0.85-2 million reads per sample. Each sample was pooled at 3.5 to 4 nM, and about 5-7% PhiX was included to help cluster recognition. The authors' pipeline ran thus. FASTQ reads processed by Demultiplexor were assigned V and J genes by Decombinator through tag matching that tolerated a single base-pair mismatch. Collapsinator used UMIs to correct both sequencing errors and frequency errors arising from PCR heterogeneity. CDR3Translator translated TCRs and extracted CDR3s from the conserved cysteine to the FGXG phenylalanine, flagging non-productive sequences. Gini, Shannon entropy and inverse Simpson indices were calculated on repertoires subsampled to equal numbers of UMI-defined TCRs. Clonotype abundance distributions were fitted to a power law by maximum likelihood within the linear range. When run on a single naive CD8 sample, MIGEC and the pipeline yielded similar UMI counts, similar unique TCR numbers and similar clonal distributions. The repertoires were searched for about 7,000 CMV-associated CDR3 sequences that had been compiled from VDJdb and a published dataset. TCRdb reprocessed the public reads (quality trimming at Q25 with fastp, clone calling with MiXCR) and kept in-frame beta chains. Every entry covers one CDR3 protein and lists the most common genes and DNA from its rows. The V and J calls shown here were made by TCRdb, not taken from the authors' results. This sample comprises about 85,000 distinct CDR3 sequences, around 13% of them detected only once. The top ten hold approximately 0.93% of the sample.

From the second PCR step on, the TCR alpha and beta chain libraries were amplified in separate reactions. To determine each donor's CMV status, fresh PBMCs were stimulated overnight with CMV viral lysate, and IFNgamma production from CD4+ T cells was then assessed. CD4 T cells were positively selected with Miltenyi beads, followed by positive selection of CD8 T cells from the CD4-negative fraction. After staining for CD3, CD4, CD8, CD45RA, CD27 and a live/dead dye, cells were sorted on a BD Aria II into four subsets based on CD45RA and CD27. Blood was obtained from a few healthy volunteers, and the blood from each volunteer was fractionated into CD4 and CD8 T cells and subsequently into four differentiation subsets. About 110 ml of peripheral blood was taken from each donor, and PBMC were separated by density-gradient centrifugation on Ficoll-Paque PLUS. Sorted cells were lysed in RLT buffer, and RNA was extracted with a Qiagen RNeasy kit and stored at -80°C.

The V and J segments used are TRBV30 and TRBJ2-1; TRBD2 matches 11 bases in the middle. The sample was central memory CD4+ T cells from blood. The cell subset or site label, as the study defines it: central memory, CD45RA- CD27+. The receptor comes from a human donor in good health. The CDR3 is CAWSHSVLHRTSGNEQFF. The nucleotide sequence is TGTGCCTGGAGTCATTCCGTACTACATAGGACTAGCGGGAATGAGCAGTTCTTC.